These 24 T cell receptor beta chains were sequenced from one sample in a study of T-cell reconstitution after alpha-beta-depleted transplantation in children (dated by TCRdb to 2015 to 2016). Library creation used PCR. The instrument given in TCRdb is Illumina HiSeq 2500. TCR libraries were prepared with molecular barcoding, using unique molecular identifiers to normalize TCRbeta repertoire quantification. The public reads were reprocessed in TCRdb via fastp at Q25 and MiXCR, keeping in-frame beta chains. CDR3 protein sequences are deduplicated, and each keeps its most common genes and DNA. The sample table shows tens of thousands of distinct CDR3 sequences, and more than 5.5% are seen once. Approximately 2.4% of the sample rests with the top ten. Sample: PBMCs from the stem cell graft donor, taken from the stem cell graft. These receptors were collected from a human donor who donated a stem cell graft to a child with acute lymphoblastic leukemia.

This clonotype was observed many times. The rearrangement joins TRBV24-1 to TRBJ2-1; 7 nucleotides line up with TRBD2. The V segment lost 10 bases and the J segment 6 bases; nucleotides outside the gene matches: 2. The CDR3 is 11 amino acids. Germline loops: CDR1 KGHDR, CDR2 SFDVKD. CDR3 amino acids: CATGRGNEQFF. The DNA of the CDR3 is TGTGCCACTGGGAGGGGCAATGAGCAGTTCTTC.

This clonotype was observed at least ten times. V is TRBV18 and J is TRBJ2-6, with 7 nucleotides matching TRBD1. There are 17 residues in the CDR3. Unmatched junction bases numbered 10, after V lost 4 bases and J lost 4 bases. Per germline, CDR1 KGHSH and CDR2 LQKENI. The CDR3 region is CASSRDSLTSGANVLTF. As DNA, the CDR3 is TGTGCCAGCTCACGGGACAGCCTTACTTCGGGGGCCAACGTCCTGACTTTC.

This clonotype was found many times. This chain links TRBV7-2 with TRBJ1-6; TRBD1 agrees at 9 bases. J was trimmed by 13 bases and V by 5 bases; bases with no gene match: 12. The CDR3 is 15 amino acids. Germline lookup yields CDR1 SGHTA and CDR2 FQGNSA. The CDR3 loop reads CASSPTRGQGGPLHF. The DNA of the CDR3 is TGTGCCAGCAGCCCCACAAGGGGACAGGGCGGGCCCCTCCACTTT.

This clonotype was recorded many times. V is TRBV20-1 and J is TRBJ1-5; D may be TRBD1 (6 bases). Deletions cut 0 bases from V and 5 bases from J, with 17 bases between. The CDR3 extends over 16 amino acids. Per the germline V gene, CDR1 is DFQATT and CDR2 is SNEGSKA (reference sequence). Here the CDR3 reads CSARDSARGLDQPQHF. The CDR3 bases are TGCAGTGCTAGAGATTCGGCCAGGGGATTGGATCAGCCCCAGCATTTT.

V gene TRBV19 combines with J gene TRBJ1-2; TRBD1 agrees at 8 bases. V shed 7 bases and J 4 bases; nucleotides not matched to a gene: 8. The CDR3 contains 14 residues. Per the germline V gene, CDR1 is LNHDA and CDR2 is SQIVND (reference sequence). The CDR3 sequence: CASTGQGLFYGYTF. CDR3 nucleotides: TGTGCCAGTACCGGACAGGGCCTCTTCTATGGCTACACCTTC.

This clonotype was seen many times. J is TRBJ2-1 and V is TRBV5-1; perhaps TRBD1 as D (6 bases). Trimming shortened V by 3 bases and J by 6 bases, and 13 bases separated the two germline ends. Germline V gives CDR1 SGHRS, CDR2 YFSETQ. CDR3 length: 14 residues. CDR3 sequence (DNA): TGCGCCAGCAGCTGGGACATGTTTGGCAATGAGCAGTTCTTC. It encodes CASSWDMFGNEQFF.

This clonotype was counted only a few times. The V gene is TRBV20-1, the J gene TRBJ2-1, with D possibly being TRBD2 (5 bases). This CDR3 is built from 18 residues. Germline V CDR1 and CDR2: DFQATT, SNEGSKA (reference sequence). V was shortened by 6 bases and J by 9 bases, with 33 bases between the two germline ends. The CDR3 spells CSAYVPEASTRAEVEQFF. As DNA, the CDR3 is TGCAGTGCGTATGTACCTGAGGCCTCGACCCGAGCGGAGGTTGAGCAGTTCTTC.

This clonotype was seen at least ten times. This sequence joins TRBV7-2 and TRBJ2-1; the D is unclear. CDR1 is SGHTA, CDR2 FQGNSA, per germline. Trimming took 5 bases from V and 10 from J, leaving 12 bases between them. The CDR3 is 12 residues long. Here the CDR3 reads CASSPGLREQFF. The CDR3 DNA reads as TGTGCCAGCAGCCCCGGTCTTCGGGAGCAGTTCTTC. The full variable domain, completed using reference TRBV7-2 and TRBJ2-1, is GAGVSQSPSNKVTEKGKDVELRCDPISGHTALYWYRQSLGQGLEFLIYFQGNSAPDKSGLPSDRFSAERTGGSVSTLTIQRTQQEDSAVYLCASSPGLREQFFGPGTRLTVL.

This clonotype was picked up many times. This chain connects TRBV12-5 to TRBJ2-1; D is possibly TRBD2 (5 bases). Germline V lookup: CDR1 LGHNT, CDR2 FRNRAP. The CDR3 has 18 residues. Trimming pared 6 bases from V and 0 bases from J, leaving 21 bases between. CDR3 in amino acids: CASGPLRENWNSYNEQFF. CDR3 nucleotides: TGTGCTAGTGGACCCCTGAGGGAAAACTGGAACTCCTACAATGAGCAGTTCTTC.

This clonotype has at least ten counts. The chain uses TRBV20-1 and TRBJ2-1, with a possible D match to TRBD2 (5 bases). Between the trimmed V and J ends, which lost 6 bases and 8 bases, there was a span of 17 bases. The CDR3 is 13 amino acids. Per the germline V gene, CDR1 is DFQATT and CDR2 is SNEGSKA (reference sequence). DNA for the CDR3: TGCAGTGCCAAACACTACGGAGCGGATGAGCAGTTCTTC. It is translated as CSAKHYGADEQFF.

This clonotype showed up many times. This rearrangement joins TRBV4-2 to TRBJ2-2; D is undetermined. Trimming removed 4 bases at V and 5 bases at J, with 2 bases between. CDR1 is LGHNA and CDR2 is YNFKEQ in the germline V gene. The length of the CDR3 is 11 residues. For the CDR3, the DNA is TGTGCCAGCAGCCTAACCGGGGAGCTGTTTTTT. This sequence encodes CASSLTGELFF.

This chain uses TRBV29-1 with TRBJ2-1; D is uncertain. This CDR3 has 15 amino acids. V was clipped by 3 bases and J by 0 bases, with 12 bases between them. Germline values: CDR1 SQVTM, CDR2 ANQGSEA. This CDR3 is CSVEIVGSSYNEQFF. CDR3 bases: TGCAGCGTTGAGATAGTGGGAAGCTCCTACAATGAGCAGTTCTTC.

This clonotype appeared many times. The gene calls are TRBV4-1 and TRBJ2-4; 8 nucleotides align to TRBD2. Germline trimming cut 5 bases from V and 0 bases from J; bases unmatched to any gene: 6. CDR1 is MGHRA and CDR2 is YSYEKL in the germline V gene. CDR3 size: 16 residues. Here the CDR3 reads CASSKGLALAKNIQYF. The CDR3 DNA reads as TGCGCCAGCAGCAAAGGACTAGCCCTAGCCAAAAACATTCAGTACTTC.

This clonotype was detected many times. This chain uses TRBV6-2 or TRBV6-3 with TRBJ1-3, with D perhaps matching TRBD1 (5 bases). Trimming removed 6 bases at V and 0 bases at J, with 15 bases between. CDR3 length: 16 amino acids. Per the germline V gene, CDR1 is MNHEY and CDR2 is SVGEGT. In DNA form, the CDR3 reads TGTGCCAGCAGCCACGGGGCGAGTTTCTCTGGAAACACCATATATTTT. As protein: CASSHGASFSGNTIYF.

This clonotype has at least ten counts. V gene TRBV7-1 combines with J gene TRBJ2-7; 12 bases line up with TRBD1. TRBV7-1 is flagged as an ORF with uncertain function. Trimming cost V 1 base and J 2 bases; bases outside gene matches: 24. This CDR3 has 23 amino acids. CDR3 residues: CASSSGVSNRKGQGAREPYEQYF. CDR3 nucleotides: TGTGCCAGCAGCTCAGGGGTATCTAATCGGAAGGGACAGGGGGCAAGGGAGCCCTACGAGCAGTACTTC.

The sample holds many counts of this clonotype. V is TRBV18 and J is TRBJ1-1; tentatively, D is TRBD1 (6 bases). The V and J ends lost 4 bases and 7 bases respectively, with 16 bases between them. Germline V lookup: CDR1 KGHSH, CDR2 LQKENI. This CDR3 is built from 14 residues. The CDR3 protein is CASSLLGTPLEAFF. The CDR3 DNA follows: TGTGCCAGCTCACTCCTCGGGACACCCCTTGAAGCTTTCTTT.

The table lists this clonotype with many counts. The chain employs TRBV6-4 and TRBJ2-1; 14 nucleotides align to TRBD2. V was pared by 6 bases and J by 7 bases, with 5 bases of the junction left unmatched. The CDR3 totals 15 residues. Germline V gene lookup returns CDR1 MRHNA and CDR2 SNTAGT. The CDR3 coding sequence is TGTGCCAGCAGATTGACTAGCGGGGGGGCAAATGAGCAGTTCTTC. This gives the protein CASRLTSGGANEQFF.

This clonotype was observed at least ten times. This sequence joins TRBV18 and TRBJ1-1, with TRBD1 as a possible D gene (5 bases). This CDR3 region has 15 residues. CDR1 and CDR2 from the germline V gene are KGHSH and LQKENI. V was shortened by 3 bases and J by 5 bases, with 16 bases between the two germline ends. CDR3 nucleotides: TGTGCCAGCTCACCCCAGAGAGGGGCTTTTACTGAAGCTTTCTTT. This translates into CASSPQRGAFTEAFF.

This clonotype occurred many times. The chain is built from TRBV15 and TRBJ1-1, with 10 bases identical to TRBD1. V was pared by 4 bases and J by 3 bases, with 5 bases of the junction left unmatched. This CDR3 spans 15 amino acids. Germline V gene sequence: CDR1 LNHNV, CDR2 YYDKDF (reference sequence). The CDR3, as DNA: TGTGCCACCAGCACCAGGACAGGGGGGGACACTGAAGCTTTCTTT. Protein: CATSTRTGGDTEAFF.

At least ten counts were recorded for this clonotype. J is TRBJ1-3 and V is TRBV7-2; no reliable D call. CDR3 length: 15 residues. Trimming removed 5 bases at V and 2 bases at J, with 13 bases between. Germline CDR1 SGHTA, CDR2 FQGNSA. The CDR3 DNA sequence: TGTGCCAGCAGCCCCTGGCCCGGGACTGGAAACACCATATATTTT. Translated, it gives CASSPWPGTGNTIYF. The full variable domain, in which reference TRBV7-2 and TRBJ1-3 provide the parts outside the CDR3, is GAGVSQSPSNKVTEKGKDVELRCDPISGHTALYWYRQSLGQGLEFLIYFQGNSAPDKSGLPSDRFSAERTGGSVSTLTIQRTQQEDSAVYLCASSPWPGTGNTIYFGEGSWLTVV.

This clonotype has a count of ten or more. CDR3 nucleotide sequence: TGTGCCATCAGTGACCCGGCCGCCGGGGAGGGAGGCAACACTGAAGCTTTCTTT. The encoded protein is CAISDPAAGEGGNTEAFF. The V gene is TRBV10-3, the J gene TRBJ1-1, with D uncertain. Trimming took off 3 bases at V and 2 bases at J, with 22 bases between the two ends. Germline V gives CDR1 ENHRY, CDR2 SYGVKD. The CDR3 is made up of 18 amino acids.

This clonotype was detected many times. The CDR3 spells CASSAAGTGGVISYTF. The CDR3 DNA sequence: TGTGCCAGCAGTGCCGCCGGGACAGGGGGAGTAATCAGCTACACCTTC. The V and J genes are TRBV27 and TRBJ1-2; 11 nucleotides agree with TRBD1. After removal of 5 bases from V and 9 bases from J, the junction contained 14 bases not matched to a gene. The CDR3 is made up of 16 amino acids. The germline CDR1 and CDR2 sequences are MNHEY and SMNVEV (reference sequence).

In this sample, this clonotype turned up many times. CDR3 coding DNA: TGCAGTGGCTGGACAGGGTCGGGAAACACCATATATTTT. This encodes CSGWTGSGNTIYF. The chain joins TRBV20-1 to TRBJ1-3; 8 nucleotides match TRBD1. The CDR3 runs 13 residues. The germline V gene encodes CDR1 DFQATT and CDR2 SNEGSKA (reference sequence). V dropped 7 bases and J dropped 4; count of bases not matched to a gene: 6.

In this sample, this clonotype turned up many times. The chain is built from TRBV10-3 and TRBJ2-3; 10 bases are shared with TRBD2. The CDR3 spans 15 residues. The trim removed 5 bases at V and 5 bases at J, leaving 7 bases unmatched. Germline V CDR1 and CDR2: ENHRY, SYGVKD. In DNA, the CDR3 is TGTGCCATCAGTCCAGCGGGGGGGCCGAAAGATACGCAGTATTTT. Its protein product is CAISPAGGPKDTQYF.